This TCR beta chain was profiled in a study of shared clonotypes between healthy human individuals. Assay used: immunoSEQ multiplex PCR; TCRdb lists only in-frame clones, some missing. The sample lists around 2,000,000 clones; about 95% were seen once. CD45RO-negative CD8 cells positively selected for CCR7 made up the naive population, which excluded terminally differentiated effector memory CD45RA+ cells. Germline V gene data show CDR1 as MNHNS and CDR2 as SASEGT. The CDR3 is made up of 16 amino acids. Overall study results and limits: Exclusively blood specimens were collected; tissue repertoires likely differ. Clonotypes which were not shared had lower generation probabilities than clonotypes that all four donors shared.

A word on this clone: The antigen remains unidentified. Its ends do not fully match the called genes, so a read error is possible.

Material: naive CD8+ T cells sorted from blood. This receptor was obtained from a man younger than 30 in good health. The rearrangement joins TRBV6-1 to TRBJ2-3; 8 nucleotides align to TRBD2. Here the CDR3 reads CASREVAGGYTDTQYF. The CDR3 DNA follows: TGTGCCAGCAGGGAAGTTGCGGGGGGCTACACAGATACGCAGTATTTT.